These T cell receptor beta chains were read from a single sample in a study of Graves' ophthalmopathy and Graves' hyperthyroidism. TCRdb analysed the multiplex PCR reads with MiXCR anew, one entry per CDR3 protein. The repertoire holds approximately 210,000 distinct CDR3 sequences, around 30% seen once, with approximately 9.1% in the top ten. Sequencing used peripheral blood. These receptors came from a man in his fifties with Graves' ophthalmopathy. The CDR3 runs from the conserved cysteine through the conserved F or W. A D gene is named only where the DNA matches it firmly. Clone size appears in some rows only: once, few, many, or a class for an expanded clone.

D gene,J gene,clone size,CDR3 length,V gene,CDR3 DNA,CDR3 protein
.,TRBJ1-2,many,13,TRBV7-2,TGTGCCAGCAGCTTAGTGGGGAGGTATGGCTACACCTTC,CASSLVGRYGYTF
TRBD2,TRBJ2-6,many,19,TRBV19,TGTGCCAGTAGTGTCGGACTAGCGGGCGCTAGCTCTGGGGCCAACGTCCTGACTTTC,CASSVGLAGASSGANVLTF
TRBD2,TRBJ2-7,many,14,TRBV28,TGTGCCAGCGGGACTAGCGGGAAGCGGTACGAGCAGTACTTC,CASGTSGKRYEQYF
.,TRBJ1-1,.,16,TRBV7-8,TGTGCCAGCAGCATCCAAGCGGGGGGCTCGGGCACTGAAGCTTTCTTT,CASSIQAGGSGTEAFF
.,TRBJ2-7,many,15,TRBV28,TGTGCCAGCAGTTTAATTTTGACACGCTCCTACGAGCAGTACTTC,CASSLILTRSYEQYF
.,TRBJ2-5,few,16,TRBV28,TGTGCCAGCAGTGGGCGGGGACACCTACGCCAAGAGACCCAGTACTTC,CASSGRGHLRQETQYF
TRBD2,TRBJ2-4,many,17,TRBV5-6,TGTGCCAGCAGCTTGGGGAGCGGGGGGCTAGCCAAAAACATTCAGTACTTC,CASSLGSGGLAKNIQYF
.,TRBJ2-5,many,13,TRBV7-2,TGTGCCAGCAGCCCCAGACCCCTATGGGACCAGTACTTC,CASSPRPLWDQYF
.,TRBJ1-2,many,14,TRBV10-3,TGTGCCATCAGTGAGTCGACCGCCGTCTATGGCTACACCTTC,CAISESTAVYGYTF
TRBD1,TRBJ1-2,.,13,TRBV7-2,TGTGCCAGCAGCCGACAGGGGGCGGGCGGCTACACCTTC,CASSRQGAGGYTF
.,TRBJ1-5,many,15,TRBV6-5,TGTGCCAGCAGTTACTCGGGGGCTAGCAATCAGCCCCAGCATTTT,CASSYSGASNQPQHF
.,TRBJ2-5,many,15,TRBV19,TGTGCCAGTACGGGAAGGGAGGGGGCTCAAGAGACCCAGTACTTC,CASTGREGAQETQYF
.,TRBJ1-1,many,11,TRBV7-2,TGTGCCAGCAGCGGCCTTACTGAAGCTTTCTTT,CASSGLTEAFF
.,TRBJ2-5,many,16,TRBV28,TGTGCCAGCAGTTCCCTGCAGGGAGGATGGCAAGAGACCCAGTACTTC,CASSSLQGGWQETQYF
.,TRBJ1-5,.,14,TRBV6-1,TGTGCCAGCAGTAAACAGGGTCTGGGTCAGCCCCAGCATTTT,CASSKQGLGQPQHF
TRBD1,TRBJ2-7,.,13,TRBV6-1,TGTGCCAGCACCTCCTCACCAGGGGGCGAGCAGTACTTC,CASTSSPGGEQYF
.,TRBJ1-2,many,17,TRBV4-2,TGTGCCAGCAGCCAGGATTATTCGGGGGTCTCCGTTTATGGCTACACCTTC,CASSQDYSGVSVYGYTF
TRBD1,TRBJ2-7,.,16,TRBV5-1,TGCGCCAGCAGCCCGTGGACAGGGGGAGGCTCCTACGAGCAGTACTTC,CASSPWTGGGSYEQYF
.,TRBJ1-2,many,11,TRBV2,TGTGCCAGCGGGGGAGGCTATGGCTACACCTTC,CASGGGYGYTF
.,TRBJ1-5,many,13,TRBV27,TGTGCCAGCAGTTCGCAGAGCCATCAGCCCCAGCATTTT,CASSSQSHQPQHF
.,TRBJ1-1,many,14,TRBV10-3,TGTGCCATCAGTGAGGATATGAGGAACACTGAAGCTTTCTTT,CAISEDMRNTEAFF
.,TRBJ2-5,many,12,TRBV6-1,TGTGCCAGCAGTTGGGACGGAGAGACCCAGTACTTC,CASSWDGETQYF
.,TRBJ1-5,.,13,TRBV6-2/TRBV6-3,TGTGCCAGCACCCCTGGTCGCAATCAGCCCCAGCATTTT,CASTPGRNQPQHF
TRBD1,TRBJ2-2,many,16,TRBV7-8,TGTGCCAGCAGCTTAGTTGGGACAGGGGGAACCGGGGAGCTGTTTTTT,CASSLVGTGGTGELFF
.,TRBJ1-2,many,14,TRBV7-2,TGTGCCAGCAGCCTGACACCGGGGGACTATGGCTACACCTTC,CASSLTPGDYGYTF
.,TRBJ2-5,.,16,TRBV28,TGTGCCAGCAGACCTCGGAACTTCGGCCATGGGCCAACAATCTACTTC,CASRPRNFGHGPTIYF
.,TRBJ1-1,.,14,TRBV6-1,TGTGCCAGCAGTCGGATGCCTTTTGACACTGAAGCTTTCTTT,CASSRMPFDTEAFF
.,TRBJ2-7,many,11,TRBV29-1,TGCAGCGTTGAAGATCGGTACGAGCAGTACTTC,CSVEDRYEQYF